The 25 T cell receptor beta chains below come from one sample, sequenced in a study of blood T cell repertoires in COVID-19. Profiled with immunoSEQ multiplex PCR; TCRdb holds only in-frame clones, not every one. The sample yields some 180,000 clones, 82% seen once. The sample consisted of PBMCs or T cells enriched from blood (not recorded which). These receptors originate from a woman in her sixties with acute COVID-19.

The chain has TRBV28 and TRBJ1-2; D is unclear. The V gene's germline CDR1 is MDHEN and CDR2 SYDVKM. The CDR3 runs to 12 residues. Between the trimmed V and J ends, which lost 6 bases and 4 bases, there was a span of 9 bases. The CDR3 DNA reads TGTGCCAGCAGGGGCAGCATCTATGGCTACACCTTC. It is translated as CASRGSIYGYTF.

The chain links TRBV7-8 to TRBJ1-5; D is unclear. This CDR3 region has 16 residues. The V gene's germline CDR1 is SGHVS and CDR2 FQNEAQ. Trimming left V 1 base short and J 5 bases short, with 15 bases between. In nucleotides, the CDR3 is TGTGCCAGCAGCTTAGGGGCTATGGGTAAACATCAGCCCCAGCATTTT. Its translation is CASSLGAMGKHQPQHF.

Only a few counts were recorded for this clone. This rearrangement joins TRBV3-1 (or the pseudogene TRBV3-2) to TRBJ2-7, with D possibly TRBD2 on 5 matching bases. V lost 0 bases and J 5 bases, leaving 11 bases between the germline ends. CDR1 LGHDT and CDR2 YNNKEL come from the germline V gene (reference sequence). CDR3 length: 14 residues. The CDR3 DNA is TGTGCCAGCAGCCAAGATTCGGCTAGCCACGAGCAGTACTTC. It codes for CASSQDSASHEQYF.

The V call is TRBV4-2, the J call TRBJ2-3; 8 nucleotides line up with TRBD2. Unmatched junction bases numbered 6, after V lost 1 base and J lost 0 bases. Germline CDR1 is LGHNA and CDR2 is YNFKEQ. The CDR3 runs to 17 residues. The CDR3: CASSQVHSGASTDTQYF. CDR3 coding DNA: TGTGCCAGCAGCCAAGTCCATAGCGGGGCGAGCACAGATACGCAGTATTTT.

V is TRBV6-5 and J is TRBJ1-1; D unclear. Trimming removed 4 bases from V and 7 bases from J, with 10 bases in between. Germline V gives CDR1 MNHEY, CDR2 SVGAGI. CDR3 size: 12 residues. The CDR3 loop reads CASSSSSLEAFF. CDR3 DNA: TGTGCCAGCAGTTCCTCTTCTCTTGAAGCTTTCTTT.

This clone was detected only a few times. This chain links TRBV27 with TRBJ1-3; TRBD1 is a possible D gene (5 bases). This CDR3 contains 13 residues. Trimming removed 2 bases at V and 8 bases at J, with 10 bases between. The germline gives CDR1 MNHEY, CDR2 SMNVEV (reference sequence). Here the CDR3 reads CASSLKGRDTIYF. The CDR3 coding sequence is TGTGCCAGCAGTTTAAAGGGCAGGGACACCATATATTTT.

The rearrangement joins TRBV23-1 to TRBJ2-5; 7 bases fit TRBD1. TRBV23-1 carries the ORF label, with uncertain function. The CDR3 extends over 15 amino acids. V lost 0 bases and J lost 7; bases outside the gene matches: 8. CDR3 sequence reads: CASSQSGHTGVTQYF. CDR3 DNA sequence: TGCGCCAGCAGTCAATCCGGACACACAGGGGTGACCCAGTACTTC.

The chain links TRBV18 to TRBJ1-2; TRBD1 matches at 8 bases. The germline V gene encodes CDR1 KGHSH and CDR2 LQKENI. Germline trimming cut 5 bases from V and 3 bases from J; bases unmatched to any gene: 2. This CDR3 spans 13 amino acids. CDR3 coding DNA: TGTGCCAGCTCAACACAGGGGGACTATGGCTACACCTTC. This sequence encodes CASSTQGDYGYTF.

The chain links TRBV24-1 to TRBJ2-7; tentative D call: TRBD1 (5 bases). Germline V gene sequence: CDR1 KGHDR, CDR2 SFDVKD. The germline V and J ends were trimmed by 4 bases and 2 bases, with 11 bases remaining between them. The CDR3 totals 14 residues. In DNA, the CDR3 is TGTGCCACCAGTGAGGCAGGGAAGGCCTACGAGCAGTACTTC. As protein: CATSEAGKAYEQYF.

J is TRBJ2-7 and V is TRBV5-1; TRBD2 matches at 10 bases. The CDR3 is 16 residues long. With 0 bases clipped from V and 3 bases from J, the junction kept 6 bases outside the gene matches. From germline, CDR1 is SGHRS and CDR2 YFSETQ. CDR3 protein: CASSLGLAGAGYEQYF. The DNA of the CDR3 is TGCGCCAGCAGCTTGGGCCTAGCGGGAGCCGGCTACGAGCAGTACTTC.

This clone appeared once. The gene calls are TRBV27 and TRBJ2-1; 7 positions match TRBD2. CDR1 MNHEY and CDR2 SMNVEV come from the germline V gene (reference sequence). V lost 5 bases to trimming and J lost 4 bases; unmatched junction nucleotides: 8. The CDR3 covers 15 residues. The DNA for the CDR3 is TGTGCCAGCAGTCGGGGTGGGGGGGGTTACAATGAGCAGTTCTTC. Its protein product is CASSRGGGGYNEQFF.

The J gene is TRBJ2-5, the V gene TRBV11-3; 9 bases line up with TRBD1. V shed 5 bases, J shed 8 bases, and the junction held 3 bases outside the gene matches. The CDR3 loop spans 12 amino acids. Per the germline V gene, CDR1 is SGHNT and CDR2 is YENEEA. CDR3 in DNA: TGTGCCAGCAGCACAGGGGGCAAAACCCAGTACTTC. Translated, it gives CASSTGGKTQYF. The complete variable domain, with remaining parts taken from reference TRBV11-3 and TRBJ2-5, reads EAGVVQSPRYKIIEKKQPVAFWCNPISGHNTLYWYLQNLGQGPELLIRYENEEAVDDSQLPKDRFSAERLKGVDSTLKIQPAELGDSAVYLCASSTGGKTQYFGPGTRLLVL.

The chain is built from TRBV27 and TRBJ2-7; 7 bases map to TRBD1. CDR3 length equals 15 residues. The germline V gene encodes CDR1 MNHEY and CDR2 SMNVEV (reference sequence). The trim removed 6 bases at V and 2 bases at J, leaving 10 bases unmatched. CDR3 in DNA: TGTGCCAGCAGAAACACGCCCCAGGGGGCCTACGAGCAGTACTTC. Amino acid sequence: CASRNTPQGAYEQYF.

This clone is a singleton in its sample. The CDR3 region is CASSRASDQETQYF. The DNA for the CDR3 is TGTGCCAGCAGCCGCGCTAGCGATCAAGAGACCCAGTACTTC. The genes are TRBV28 and TRBJ2-5; a weak D match, TRBD2 (6 bases). Germline V gene data show CDR1 as MDHEN and CDR2 as SYDVKM. The V end lost 6 bases, the J end lost 2 bases, and 13 bases lay between the germline ends. This CDR3 comprises 14 residues.

This clone was observed a few times. The chain has TRBV3-1 (or the pseudogene TRBV3-2) and TRBJ1-5; tentatively, D is TRBD1 (6 bases). There are 15 residues in the CDR3. Trimming left V 0 bases short and J 9 bases short, with 15 bases between. CDR1 and CDR2 (germline): LGHDT, YNNKEL (reference sequence). CDR3 sequence reads: CASSQDGGARRPQHF. The CDR3 DNA reads as TGTGCCAGCAGCCAAGATGGGGGGGCGCGGCGGCCCCAGCATTTT.

The sample holds one count of this clone. V gene TRBV10-3 combines with J gene TRBJ1-1; possibly TRBD1 for D (5 bases). The CDR3 is 14 amino acids. Germline V gene lookup returns CDR1 ENHRY and CDR2 SYGVKD. V was clipped by 6 bases and J by 5 bases, with 16 bases between them. The CDR3 loop reads CAIRAQGAGTEAFF. DNA of the CDR3: TGTGCCATCAGGGCGCAGGGCGCAGGTACTGAAGCTTTCTTT.

This clone has just a few counts. The chain carries TRBV3-1 (or the pseudogene TRBV3-2) and TRBJ1-2; 9 bases match TRBD1. The CDR3 is 15 amino acids. V trimming: 1 base; J trimming: 8 bases; junction bases outside the gene matches: 8. Germline CDR1 LGHDT, CDR2 YNNKEL (reference sequence). The CDR3 nucleotides read TGTGCCAGCAGCCAAGTGGCGGGGACAGGGCTCGGCTACACCTTC. Amino acid sequence: CASSQVAGTGLGYTF.

This rearrangement joins TRBV5-5 to TRBJ2-7; D remains ambiguous. V was clipped by 3 bases and J by 11 bases, with 24 bases between them. Germline assignment: CDR1 SGHKS and CDR2 YYEKEE (reference sequence). The CDR3 sequence is 15 residues long. The CDR3 sequence is CASSSPHGRQRMEYV. CDR3 DNA: TGTGCCAGCAGCTCGCCCCATGGCCGCCAGAGGATGGAGTACGTC.

J is TRBJ2-2 and V is TRBV5-1, with 8 bases identical to TRBD2. Germline values: CDR1 SGHRS, CDR2 YFSETQ. Germline trimming cut 6 bases from V and 4 bases from J; bases unmatched to any gene: 5. The CDR3 has 14 residues. The CDR3 DNA reads as TGCGCCAGCACCTCGGGGGGGCTCACCGGGGAGCTGTTTTTT. Residues: CASTSGGLTGELFF.

The table lists this clone with a few counts. This chain uses TRBV6-2 or TRBV6-3 with TRBJ2-4; 7 nucleotides align to TRBD1. CDR3 size: 17 residues. CDR1 is MNHEY and CDR2 is SVGEGT in the germline V gene. Germline trimming cut 4 bases from V and 4 bases from J; bases unmatched to any gene: 13. The CDR3 nucleotides are TGTGCCAGCAGTTTGTCTCCGGGACAGACAGCTAAAAACATTCAGTACTTC. This encodes CASSLSPGQTAKNIQYF.

This clone was detected once. The rearrangement links TRBV3-1 (or the pseudogene TRBV3-2) to TRBJ2-5; TRBD1 might be the D (6 bases). V was trimmed by 4 bases and J by 4 bases, leaving 19 bases between them. The CDR3 is made up of 16 amino acids. In germline, CDR1 is LGHDT, CDR2 YNNKEL (reference sequence). CDR3 nucleotide sequence: TGTGCCAGCAGCCGCCCAGGGGTAGACCTCCCAGAGACCCAGTACTTC. It translates to CASSRPGVDLPETQYF.

The chain couples TRBV6-5 to TRBJ2-7; D may be TRBD1 (5 bases). Looked up from germline, CDR1 is MNHEY and CDR2 is SVGAGI. The CDR3 is 14 residues long. Deletions cut 1 base from V and 4 bases from J, with 11 bases between. DNA for the CDR3: TGTGCCAGCAGTTACTGGGGCCTGGGATACGAGCAGTACTTC. This codes for CASSYWGLGYEQYF.

In this sample, this clone turned up a few times. The chain joins TRBV5-1 to TRBJ2-5; 11 bases agree with TRBD1. Germline V gene data show CDR1 as SGHRS and CDR2 as YFSETQ. The V segment lost 4 bases and the J segment 5 bases; nucleotides outside the gene matches: 7. The CDR3 runs 15 residues. The DNA for the CDR3 is TGCGCCAGCAGCGTAGGACAGGGGGCTGGGGAGACCCAGTACTTC. Residues: CASSVGQGAGETQYF.

This clone was picked up one time. The chain has TRBV7-9 and TRBJ2-1; tentative D call: TRBD2 (8 bases). Germline CDR1 is SEHNR and CDR2 is FQNEAQ (reference sequence). CDR3 length: 18 amino acids. V was cut by 4 bases and J by 7 bases, with 26 bases left in between. In nucleotides, the CDR3 is TGTGCCAGCAGCTCCCCAGGGGGGGTAGCGGGGTTAGGGAATGAGCAGTTCTTC. It codes for CASSSPGGVAGLGNEQFF.

The chain is built from TRBV3-1 (or the pseudogene TRBV3-2) and TRBJ1-1; tentative D call: TRBD1 (5 bases). This CDR3 spans 17 amino acids. The V gene's germline CDR1 is LGHDT and CDR2 YNNKEL (reference sequence). The germline V and J ends were trimmed by 5 bases and 4 bases, with 23 bases remaining between them. The CDR3, as DNA: TGTGCCAGCAGCTCCAGACAGAGCCCTTTTGAGGTCACTGAAGCTTTCTTT. Residues: CASSSRQSPFEVTEAFF.